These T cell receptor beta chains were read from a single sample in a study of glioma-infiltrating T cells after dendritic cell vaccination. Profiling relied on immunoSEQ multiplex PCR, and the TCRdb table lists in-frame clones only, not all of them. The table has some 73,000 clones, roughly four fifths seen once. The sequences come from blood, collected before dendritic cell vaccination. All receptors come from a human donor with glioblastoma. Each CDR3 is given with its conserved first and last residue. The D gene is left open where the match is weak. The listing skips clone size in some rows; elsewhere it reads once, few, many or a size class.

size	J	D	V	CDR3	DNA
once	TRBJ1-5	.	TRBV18	CASSPAGNSNQPQHF	TGTGCCAGCTCACCGGCAGGGAATAGCAATCAGCCCCAGCATTTT
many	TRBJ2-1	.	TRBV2	CASSEWWSNEQFF	TGTGCCAGCAGTGAATGGTGGAGCAATGAGCAGTTCTTC
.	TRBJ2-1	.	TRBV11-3	CASSFGEVAYNEQFF	TGTGCCAGCAGCTTTGGGGAGGTCGCCTACAATGAGCAGTTCTTC
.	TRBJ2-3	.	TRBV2	CASSELGVGDTDTQYF	TGTGCCAGCAGTGAATTAGGGGTCGGAGACACAGATACGCAGTATTTT
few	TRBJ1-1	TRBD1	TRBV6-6	CASRRPTGDTEAFF	TGTGCCAGCAGGAGACCGACAGGGGACACTGAAGCTTTCTTT
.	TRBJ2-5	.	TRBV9	CASSARTADGTQYF	TGTGCCAGCAGCGCGAGGACAGCGGACGGGACCCAGTACTTC
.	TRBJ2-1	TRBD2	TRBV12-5	CASGSQSASGGYNEQFF	TGTGCTAGTGGTTCCCAGAGTGCTAGCGGGGGGTACAATGAGCAGTTCTTC
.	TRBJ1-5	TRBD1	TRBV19	CASSIGRQGASNQPQHF	TGTGCCAGTAGTATAGGGCGACAGGGGGCTTCCAATCAGCCCCAGCATTTT
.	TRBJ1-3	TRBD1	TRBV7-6	CASSLAGTGNPGNTIYF	TGTGCCAGCAGCTTGGCCGGGACAGGGAACCCTGGAAACACCATATATTTT
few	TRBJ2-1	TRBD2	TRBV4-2	CASSPGTSGKIEQFF	TGTGCCAGCAGCCCTGGGACTAGCGGGAAAATTGAGCAGTTCTTC
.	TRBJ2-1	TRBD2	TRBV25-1	CASSKELAGGYNEQFF	TGTGCCAGCAGTAAAGAACTAGCGGGAGGTTACAATGAGCAGTTCTTC
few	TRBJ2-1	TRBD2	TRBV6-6	CASNGLAGEIEQFF	TGTGCCAGCAATGGACTAGCGGGAGAGATTGAGCAGTTCTTC
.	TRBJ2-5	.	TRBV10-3	CAISESSPGTQYF	TGTGCCATCAGTGAGTCTAGCCCTGGTACCCAGTACTTC
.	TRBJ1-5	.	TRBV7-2	CASSLELGSGQPQHF	TGTGCCAGCAGCTTAGAATTGGGGTCGGGGCAGCCCCAGCATTTT
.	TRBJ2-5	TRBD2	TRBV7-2	CASSPKATSGVRFRETQYF	TGTGCCAGCAGCCCGAAGGCGACTAGCGGGGTACGATTTAGGGAGACCCAGTACTTC
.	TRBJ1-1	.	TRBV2	CASSAQGPNTEAFF	TGTGCCAGCAGTGCACAGGGACCGAACACTGAAGCTTTCTTT
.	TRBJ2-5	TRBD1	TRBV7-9	CASSSQGYRGRLAQETQYF	TGTGCCAGCAGCTCTCAAGGCTACAGGGGGCGTTTGGCCCAAGAGACCCAGTACTTC
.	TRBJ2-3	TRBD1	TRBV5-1	CASSLGQGAGTDTQYF	TGCGCCAGCAGCTTAGGACAGGGGGCCGGCACAGATACGCAGTATTTT
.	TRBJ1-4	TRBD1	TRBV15	CATSRQGAWEKLFF	TGTGCCACCAGCAGACAGGGGGCATGGGAAAAACTGTTTTTT
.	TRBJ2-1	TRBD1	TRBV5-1	CASSLVSDRASNEQFF	TGCGCCAGCAGCCTAGTGAGCGACAGGGCGTCAAATGAGCAGTTCTTC
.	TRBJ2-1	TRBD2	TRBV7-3	CASSLRAGDEQFF	TGTGCCAGCAGCTTAAGAGCGGGAGATGAGCAGTTCTTC
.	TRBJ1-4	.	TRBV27	CASSPHNEKLFF	TGTGCCAGCAGTCCACACAATGAAAAACTGTTTTTT
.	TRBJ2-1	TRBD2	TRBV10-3	CAISVLSGSSYNEQFF	TGTGCCATCAGCGTTCTTAGCGGGAGCTCCTACAATGAGCAGTTCTTC
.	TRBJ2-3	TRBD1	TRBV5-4	CASSFGTGSDGTQYF	TGTGCCAGCAGCTTCGGGACAGGTTCCGATGGAACGCAGTATTTT
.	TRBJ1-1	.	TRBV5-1	CASSLLQVPGQNTEAFF	TGCGCCAGCAGCCTCCTCCAGGTCCCTGGGCAAAACACTGAAGCTTTCTTT
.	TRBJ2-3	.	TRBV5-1	CASSPSTDTQYF	TGCGCCAGCAGCCCTAGCACAGATACGCAGTATTTT
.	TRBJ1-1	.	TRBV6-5	CASSYDRTNTEAFF	TGTGCCAGCAGTTACGACAGAACCAACACTGAAGCTTTCTTT
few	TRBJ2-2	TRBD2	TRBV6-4	CASSPDGASGGAPAGELFF	TGTGCCAGCAGTCCCGACGGGGCTAGCGGGGGGGCACCCGCCGGGGAGCTGTTTTTT
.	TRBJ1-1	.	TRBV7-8	CASSPSRGGGEAFF	TGTGCCAGCAGCCCATCGAGGGGGGGCGGGGAAGCTTTCTTT
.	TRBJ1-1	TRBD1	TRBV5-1	CASSPGQASLNTEAFF	TGCGCCAGCAGCCCCGGACAGGCATCGCTGAACACTGAAGCTTTCTTT
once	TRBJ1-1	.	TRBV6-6	CASSREEFTEAFF	TGTGCCAGCAGCCGTGAAGAGTTCACTGAAGCTTTCTTT
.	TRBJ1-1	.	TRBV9	CASSPNRGNTEAFF	TGTGCCAGCAGCCCCAATCGGGGTAACACTGAAGCTTTCTTT
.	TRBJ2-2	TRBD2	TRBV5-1	CASSKRENTGELFF	TGCGCCAGCAGCAAGCGGGAGAACACCGGGGAGCTGTTTTTT
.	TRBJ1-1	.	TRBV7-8	CASSPRGRTNTEAFF	TGTGCCAGCAGCCCCCGGGGAAGGACGAACACTGAAGCTTTCTTT
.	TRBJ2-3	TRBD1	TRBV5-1	CASSSPGQGTDTQYF	TGCGCCAGCAGCTCCCCGGGACAGGGCACAGATACGCAGTATTTT
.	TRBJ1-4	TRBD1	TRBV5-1	CASSRGTGGNEKLFF	TGCGCCAGCAGCCGAGGGACAGGGGGCAATGAAAAACTGTTTTTT
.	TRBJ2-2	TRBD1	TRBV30	CAWSWGTGVHTGELFF	TGTGCCTGGAGCTGGGGGACAGGGGTTCACACCGGGGAGCTGTTTTTT
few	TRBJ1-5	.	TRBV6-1	CASSLGLVPQHF	TGTGCCAGCAGCCTTGGCTTGGTGCCCCAGCATTTT
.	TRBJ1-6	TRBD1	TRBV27	CASSTTGSYNSPLHF	TGTGCCAGCAGTACGACAGGGTCCTATAATTCACCCCTCCACTTT
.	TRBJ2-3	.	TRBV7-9	CASGWAKDTDTQYF	TGTGCCAGCGGATGGGCAAAAGACACAGATACGCAGTATTTT
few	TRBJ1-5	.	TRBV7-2	CASSLVGQSNQPQHF	TGTGCCAGCAGCTTAGTTGGACAGAGCAATCAGCCCCAGCATTTT